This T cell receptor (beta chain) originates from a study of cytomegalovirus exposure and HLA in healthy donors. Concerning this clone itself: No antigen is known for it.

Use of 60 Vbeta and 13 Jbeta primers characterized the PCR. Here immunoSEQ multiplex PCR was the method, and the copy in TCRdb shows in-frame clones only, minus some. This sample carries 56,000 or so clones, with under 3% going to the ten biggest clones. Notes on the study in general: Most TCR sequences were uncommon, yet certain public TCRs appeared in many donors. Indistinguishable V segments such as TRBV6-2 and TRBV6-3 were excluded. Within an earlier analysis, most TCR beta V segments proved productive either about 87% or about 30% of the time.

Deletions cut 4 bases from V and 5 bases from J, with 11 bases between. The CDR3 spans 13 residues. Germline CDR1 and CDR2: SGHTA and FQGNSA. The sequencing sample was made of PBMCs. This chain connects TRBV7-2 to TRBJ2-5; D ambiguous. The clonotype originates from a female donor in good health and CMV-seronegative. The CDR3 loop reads CASSSMKEETQYF. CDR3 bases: TGTGCCAGCAGCTCGATGAAGGAGGAGACCCAGTACTTC.